This TCR beta chain stems from a study of T cell repertoires in cytomegalovirus infection (dated by TCRdb to about 2019). The study in broad terms: Donor HLA type was relevant to the analysis, because carriage of CMV infection together with the matching HLA type was indicated by public TCR beta signatures. Broad study findings and their caveats: In both this cohort and an independent cohort of some 380 donors, the cumulative frequency of public TCR beta family members distinguished carriers of CMV infection plus the relevant HLA type. In the ex vivo response, HLA-C-restricted CMV-specific TCR beta clonotypes were dominant, and in two of eight donors the single most frequent clonotype came from this HLA-C-restricted group.

Taken from cysteine to phenylalanine, the CDR3 has 13 residues. Only the CDR3 DNA stays, 39 bases, in frame from base 1. Reading the germline V gene (reference sequence) gives CDR1 LGHDT and CDR2 YNNKEL. Trimming removed 1 base from V and 7 bases from J, leaving 7 bases between the germline ends. The reads were generated on an Illumina HiSeq 1500. In-frame beta chains were kept once TCRdb had trimmed the public reads at Q25 with fastp and called clones with MiXCR. Here each entry gathers all rows of one CDR3 protein and keeps the most common genes and DNA. This sample is represented by fewer than 200,000 distinct CDR3 sequences; approximately 15% of them were singletons. The ten largest clonotypes hold roughly a quarter of the sample. Points on this clonotype: Its target antigen remains unknown. The record has no base qualities; no much larger clone is one base away.

The sample taken for sequencing was PBMCs. This sequence was found in a human donor in good health (CMV status not recorded). Some clones in this sample may be carry-over from other donors' samples. The chain employs TRBV3-1 and TRBJ2-2; 6 matching bases give a weak D call of TRBD1. This receptor has the CDR3 CASSQARGGELFF. The DNA sequence is given as TGTGCCAGCAGCCAAGCCAGGGGCGGGGAGCTGTTTTTT.